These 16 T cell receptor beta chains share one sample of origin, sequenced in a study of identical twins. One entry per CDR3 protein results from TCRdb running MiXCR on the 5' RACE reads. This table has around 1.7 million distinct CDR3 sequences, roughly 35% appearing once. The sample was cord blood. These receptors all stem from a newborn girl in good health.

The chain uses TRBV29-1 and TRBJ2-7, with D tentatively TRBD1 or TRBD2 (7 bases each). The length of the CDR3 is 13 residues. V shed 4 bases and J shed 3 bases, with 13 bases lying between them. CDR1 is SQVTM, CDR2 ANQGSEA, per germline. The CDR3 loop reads CSVGQGGIYEQYF. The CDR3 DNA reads TGCAGCGTTGGACAGGGAGGGATCTACGAGCAGTACTTC.

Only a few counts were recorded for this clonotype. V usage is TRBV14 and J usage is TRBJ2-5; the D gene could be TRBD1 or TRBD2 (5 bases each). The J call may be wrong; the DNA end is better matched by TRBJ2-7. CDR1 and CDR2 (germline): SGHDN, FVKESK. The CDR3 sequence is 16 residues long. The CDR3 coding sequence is TGTGCCAGCAGCCAAGATTTCGGGGCCAGCATCTACGAGCAGTACTTC. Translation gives CASSQDFGASIYEQYF.

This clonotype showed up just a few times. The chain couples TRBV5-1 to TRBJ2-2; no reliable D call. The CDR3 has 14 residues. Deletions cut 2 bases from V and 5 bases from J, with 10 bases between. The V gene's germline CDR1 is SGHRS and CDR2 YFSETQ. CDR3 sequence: CASSFNGVTGELFF. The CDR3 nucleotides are TGCGCCAGCAGCTTCAATGGGGTTACCGGGGAGCTGTTTTTT.

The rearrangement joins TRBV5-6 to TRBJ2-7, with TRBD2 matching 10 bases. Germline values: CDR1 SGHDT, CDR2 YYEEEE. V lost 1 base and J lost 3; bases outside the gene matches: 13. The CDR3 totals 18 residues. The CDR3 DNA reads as TGTGCCAGCAGCTTGCTGGGACTAGCGTACGGAGACTACTACGAGCAGTACTTC. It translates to CASSLLGLAYGDYYEQYF.

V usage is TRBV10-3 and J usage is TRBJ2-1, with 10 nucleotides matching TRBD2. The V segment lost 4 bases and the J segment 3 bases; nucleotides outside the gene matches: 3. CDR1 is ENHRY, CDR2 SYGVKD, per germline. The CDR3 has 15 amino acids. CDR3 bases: TGTGCCATCAGTGGGGCTAGCGGGAGCTACAATGAGCAGTTCTTC. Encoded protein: CAISGASGSYNEQFF.

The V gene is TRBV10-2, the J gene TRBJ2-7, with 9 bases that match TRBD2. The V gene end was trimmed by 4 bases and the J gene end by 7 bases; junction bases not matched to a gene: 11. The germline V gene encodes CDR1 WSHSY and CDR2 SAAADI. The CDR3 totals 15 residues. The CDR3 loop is CASSGGLARSREQYF. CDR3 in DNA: TGCGCCAGCAGTGGGGGACTAGCCAGGAGTAGAGAGCAGTACTTC.

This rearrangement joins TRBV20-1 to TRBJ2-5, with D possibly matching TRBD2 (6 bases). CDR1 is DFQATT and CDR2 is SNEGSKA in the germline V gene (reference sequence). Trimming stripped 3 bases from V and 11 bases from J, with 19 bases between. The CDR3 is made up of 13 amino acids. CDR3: CSASGEVNNEQYF. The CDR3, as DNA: TGCAGTGCTAGCGGGGAGGTCAACAATGAGCAGTACTTC.

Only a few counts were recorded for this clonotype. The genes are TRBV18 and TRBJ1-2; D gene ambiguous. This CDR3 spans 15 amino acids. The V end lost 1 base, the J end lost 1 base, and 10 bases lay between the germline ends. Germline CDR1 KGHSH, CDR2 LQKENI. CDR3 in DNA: TGTGCCAGCTCACCACGGAGTGATCTTAACTATGGCTACACCTTC. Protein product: CASSPRSDLNYGYTF.

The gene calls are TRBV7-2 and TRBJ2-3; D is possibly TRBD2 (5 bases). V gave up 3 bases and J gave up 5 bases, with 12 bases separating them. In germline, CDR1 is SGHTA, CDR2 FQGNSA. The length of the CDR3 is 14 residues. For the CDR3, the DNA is TGTGCCAGCAGCTTTCCAGCGGCGATAGATACGCAGTATTTT. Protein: CASSFPAAIDTQYF.

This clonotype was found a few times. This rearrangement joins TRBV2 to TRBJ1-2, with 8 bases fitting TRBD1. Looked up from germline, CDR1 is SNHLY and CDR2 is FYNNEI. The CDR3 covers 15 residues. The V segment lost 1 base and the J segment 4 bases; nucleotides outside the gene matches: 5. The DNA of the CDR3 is TGTGCCAGCAGTGAAGGGCAGGGGGCGACCTATGGCTACACCTTC. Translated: CASSEGQGATYGYTF.

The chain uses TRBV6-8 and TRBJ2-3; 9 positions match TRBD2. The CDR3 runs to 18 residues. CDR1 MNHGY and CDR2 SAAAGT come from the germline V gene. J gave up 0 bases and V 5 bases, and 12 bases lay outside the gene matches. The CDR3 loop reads CASSPGLTSGDSTDTQYF. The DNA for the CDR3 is TGTGCCAGCAGTCCGGGCCTGACTAGCGGCGATAGCACAGATACGCAGTATTTT.

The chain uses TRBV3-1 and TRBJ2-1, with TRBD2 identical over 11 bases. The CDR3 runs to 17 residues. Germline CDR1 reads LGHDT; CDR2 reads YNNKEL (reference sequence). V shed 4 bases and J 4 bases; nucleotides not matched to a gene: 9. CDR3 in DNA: TGTGCCAGCAGCCCCTTCGGGGGGACTAGCGGTTACAATGAGCAGTTCTTC. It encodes CASSPFGGTSGYNEQFF.

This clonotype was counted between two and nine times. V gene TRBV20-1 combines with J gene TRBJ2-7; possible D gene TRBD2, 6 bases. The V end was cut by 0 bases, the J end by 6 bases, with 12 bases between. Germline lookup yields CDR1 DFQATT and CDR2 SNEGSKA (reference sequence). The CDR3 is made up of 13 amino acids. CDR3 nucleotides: TGCAGTGCTAGAGATCAACTAGCTGGCGAGCAGTACTTC. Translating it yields CSARDQLAGEQYF.

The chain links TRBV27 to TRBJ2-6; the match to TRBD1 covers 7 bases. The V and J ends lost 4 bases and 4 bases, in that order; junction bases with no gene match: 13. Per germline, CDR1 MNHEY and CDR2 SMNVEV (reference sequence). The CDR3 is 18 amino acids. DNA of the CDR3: TGTGCCAGCAGTTCCTACAGGGGTCCGGTGGGGGGGGCCAACGTCCTGACTTTC. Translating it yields CASSSYRGPVGGANVLTF.

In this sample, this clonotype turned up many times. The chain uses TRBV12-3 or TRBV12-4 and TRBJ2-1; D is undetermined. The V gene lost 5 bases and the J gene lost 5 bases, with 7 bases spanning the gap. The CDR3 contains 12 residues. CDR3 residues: CASSPNNNEQFF. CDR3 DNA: TGTGCCAGCAGTCCCAACAACAATGAGCAGTTCTTC.

This CDR3 reads CASSDRISYEQYF. The CDR3, as DNA: TGTGCCAGCAGTGATAGGATCTCCTACGAGCAGTACTTC. The gene calls are TRBV2 and TRBJ2-7; the D is unclear. This CDR3 has 13 amino acids. V gave up 3 bases and J gave up 0 bases, with 6 bases separating them. Germline assignment: CDR1 SNHLY and CDR2 FYNNEI.